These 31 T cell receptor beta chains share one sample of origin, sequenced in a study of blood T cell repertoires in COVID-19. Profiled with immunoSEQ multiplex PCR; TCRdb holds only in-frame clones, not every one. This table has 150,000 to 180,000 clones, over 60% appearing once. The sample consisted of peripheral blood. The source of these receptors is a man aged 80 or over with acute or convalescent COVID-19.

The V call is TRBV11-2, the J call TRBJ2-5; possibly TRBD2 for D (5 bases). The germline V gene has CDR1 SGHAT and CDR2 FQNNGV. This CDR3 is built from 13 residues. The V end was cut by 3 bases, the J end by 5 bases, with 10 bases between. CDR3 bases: TGTGCCAGCAGCTTCCCGGGAAGGGAGACCCAGTACTTC. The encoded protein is CASSFPGRETQYF.

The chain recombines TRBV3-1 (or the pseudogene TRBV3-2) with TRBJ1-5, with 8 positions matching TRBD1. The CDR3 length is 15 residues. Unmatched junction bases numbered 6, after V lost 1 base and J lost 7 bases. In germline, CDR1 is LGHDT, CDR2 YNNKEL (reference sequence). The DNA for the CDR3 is TGTGCCAGCAGCCAAGGACCAGGGGGCGGGCAGCCCCAGCATTTT. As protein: CASSQGPGGGQPQHF.

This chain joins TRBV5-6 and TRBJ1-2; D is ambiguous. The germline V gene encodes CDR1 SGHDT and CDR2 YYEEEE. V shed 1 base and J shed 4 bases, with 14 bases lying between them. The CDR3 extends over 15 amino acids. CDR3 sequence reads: CASSLWNSRFYGYTF. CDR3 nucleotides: TGTGCCAGCAGCTTGTGGAACAGTCGTTTCTATGGCTACACCTTC.

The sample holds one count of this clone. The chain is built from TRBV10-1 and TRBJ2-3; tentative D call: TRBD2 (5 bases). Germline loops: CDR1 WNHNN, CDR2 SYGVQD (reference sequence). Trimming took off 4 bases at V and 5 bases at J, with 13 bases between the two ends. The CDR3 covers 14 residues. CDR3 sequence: CASSGSVGRDTQYF. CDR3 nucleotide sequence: TGCGCCAGCAGTGGGAGTGTGGGGAGAGATACGCAGTATTTT.

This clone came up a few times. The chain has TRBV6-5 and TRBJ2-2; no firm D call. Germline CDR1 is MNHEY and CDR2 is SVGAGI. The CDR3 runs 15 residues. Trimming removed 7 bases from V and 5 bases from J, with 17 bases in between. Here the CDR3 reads CASTPGGVRTGELFF. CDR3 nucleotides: TGTGCCAGCACCCCGGGTGGAGTAAGGACCGGGGAGCTGTTTTTT.

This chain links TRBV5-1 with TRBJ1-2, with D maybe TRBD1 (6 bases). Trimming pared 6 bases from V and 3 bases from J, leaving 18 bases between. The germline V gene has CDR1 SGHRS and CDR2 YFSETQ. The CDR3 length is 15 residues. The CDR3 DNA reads TGCGCCAGCAAAAAAGGGGACACTAACGACTATGGCTACACCTTC. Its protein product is CASKKGDTNDYGYTF.

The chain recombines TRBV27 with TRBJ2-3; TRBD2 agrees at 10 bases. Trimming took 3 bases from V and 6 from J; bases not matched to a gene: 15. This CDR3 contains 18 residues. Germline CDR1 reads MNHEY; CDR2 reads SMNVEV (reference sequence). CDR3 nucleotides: TGTGCCAGCAGTTTTGGTAGCGGGGGGCGCCGTAGGGGGGATACGCAGTATTTT. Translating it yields CASSFGSGGRRRGDTQYF.

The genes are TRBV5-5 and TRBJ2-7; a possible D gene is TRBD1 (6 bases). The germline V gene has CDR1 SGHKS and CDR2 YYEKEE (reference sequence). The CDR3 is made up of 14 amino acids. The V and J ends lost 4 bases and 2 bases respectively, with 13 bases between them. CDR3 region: CASSPRDTPYEQYV. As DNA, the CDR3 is TGTGCCAGCAGCCCCAGGGACACCCCCTACGAGCAGTACGTC.

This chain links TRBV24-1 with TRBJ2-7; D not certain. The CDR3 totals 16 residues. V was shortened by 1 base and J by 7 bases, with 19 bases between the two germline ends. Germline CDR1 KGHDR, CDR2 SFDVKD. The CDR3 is CATSDFVSALPREQYF. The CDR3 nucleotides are TGTGCCACCAGTGATTTCGTGTCCGCCCTCCCCAGAGAGCAGTACTTC.

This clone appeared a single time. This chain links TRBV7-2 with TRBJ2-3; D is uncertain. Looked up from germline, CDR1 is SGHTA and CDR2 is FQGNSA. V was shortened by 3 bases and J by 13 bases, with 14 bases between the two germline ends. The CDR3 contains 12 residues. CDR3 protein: CASSFWAGLKYF. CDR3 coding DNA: TGTGCCAGCAGCTTTTGGGCAGGCCTCAAGTATTTT.

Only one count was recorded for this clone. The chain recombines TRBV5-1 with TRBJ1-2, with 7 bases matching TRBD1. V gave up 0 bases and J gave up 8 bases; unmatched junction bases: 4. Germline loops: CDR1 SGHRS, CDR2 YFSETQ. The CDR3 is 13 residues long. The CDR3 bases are TGCGCCAGCAGCTTGGATGACAGGGTGGGCTACACCTTC. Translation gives CASSLDDRVGYTF.

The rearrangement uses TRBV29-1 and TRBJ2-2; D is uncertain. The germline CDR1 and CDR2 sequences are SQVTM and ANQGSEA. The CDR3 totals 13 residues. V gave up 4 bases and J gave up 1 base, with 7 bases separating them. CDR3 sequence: CSVAPQNTGELFF. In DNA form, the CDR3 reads TGCAGCGTTGCCCCACAGAACACCGGGGAGCTGTTTTTT.

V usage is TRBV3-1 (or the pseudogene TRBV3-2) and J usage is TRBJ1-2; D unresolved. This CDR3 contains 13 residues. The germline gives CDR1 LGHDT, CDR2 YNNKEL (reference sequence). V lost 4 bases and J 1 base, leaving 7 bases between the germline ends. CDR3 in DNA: TGTGCCAGCAGCCGCCAGAATAACTATGGCTACACCTTC. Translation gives CASSRQNNYGYTF.

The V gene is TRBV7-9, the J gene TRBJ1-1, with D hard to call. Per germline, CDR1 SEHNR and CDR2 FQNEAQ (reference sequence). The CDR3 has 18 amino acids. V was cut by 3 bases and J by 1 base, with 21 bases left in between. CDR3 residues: CASSFSVRRGQRNTEAFF. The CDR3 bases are TGTGCCAGCAGCTTTTCCGTTAGGCGAGGTCAGCGGAACACTGAAGCTTTCTTT.

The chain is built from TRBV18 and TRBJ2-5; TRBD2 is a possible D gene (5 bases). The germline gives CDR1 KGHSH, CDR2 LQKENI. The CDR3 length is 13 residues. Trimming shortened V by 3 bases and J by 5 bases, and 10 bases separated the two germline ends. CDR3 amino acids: CASSPGVRETQYF. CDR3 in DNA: TGTGCCAGCTCACCCGGGGTCAGGGAGACCCAGTACTTC.

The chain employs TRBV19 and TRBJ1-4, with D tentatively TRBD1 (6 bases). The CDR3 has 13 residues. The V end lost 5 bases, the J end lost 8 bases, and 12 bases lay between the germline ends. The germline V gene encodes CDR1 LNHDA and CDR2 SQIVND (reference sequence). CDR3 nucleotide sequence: TGTGCCAGTAGTCTACGACAGGAGGAAAAACTGTTTTTT. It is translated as CASSLRQEEKLFF.

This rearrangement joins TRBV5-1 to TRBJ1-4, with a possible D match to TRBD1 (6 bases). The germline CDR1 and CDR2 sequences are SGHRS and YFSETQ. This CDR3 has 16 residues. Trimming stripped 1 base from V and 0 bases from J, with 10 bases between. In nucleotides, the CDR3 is TGCGCCAGCAGCTTGTCAGGGGCCGCAACTAATGAAAAACTGTTTTTT. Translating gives CASSLSGAATNEKLFF. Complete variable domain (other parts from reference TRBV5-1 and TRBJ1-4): KAGVTQTPRYLIKTRGQQVTLSCSPISGHRSVSWYQQTPGQGLQFLFEYFSETQRNKGNFPGRFSGRQFSNSRSEMNVSTLELGDSALYLCASSLSGAATNEKLFFGSGTQLSVL.

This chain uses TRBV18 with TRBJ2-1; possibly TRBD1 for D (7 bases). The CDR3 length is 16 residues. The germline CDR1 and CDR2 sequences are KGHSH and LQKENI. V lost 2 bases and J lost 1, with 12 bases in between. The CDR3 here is CASSPAGQSSYNEQFF. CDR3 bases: TGTGCCAGCTCACCAGCGGGACAGTCATCCTACAATGAGCAGTTCTTC.

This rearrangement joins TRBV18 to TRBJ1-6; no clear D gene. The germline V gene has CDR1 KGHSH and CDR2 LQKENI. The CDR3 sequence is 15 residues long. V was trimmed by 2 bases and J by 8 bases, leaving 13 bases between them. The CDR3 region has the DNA TGTGCCAGCTCACCAAGACTAAGCAGCGATTCACCCCTCCACTTT. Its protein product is CASSPRLSSDSPLHF. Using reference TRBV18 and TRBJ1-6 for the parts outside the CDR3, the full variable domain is NAGVMQNPRHLVRRRGQEARLRCSPMKGHSHVYWYRQLPEEGLKFMVYLQKENIIDESGMPKERFSAEFPKEGPSILRIQQVVRGDSAAYFCASSPRLSSDSPLHFGNGTRLTVT.

The CDR3 here is CASSPRHLGANTEAFF. The CDR3 nucleotides read TGTGCCAGCTCACCACGCCACCTGGGAGCGAACACTGAAGCTTTCTTT. The chain couples TRBV18 to TRBJ1-1; D gene unclear. V lost 1 base and J 1 base, leaving 13 bases between the germline ends. Germline V lookup: CDR1 KGHSH, CDR2 LQKENI. The CDR3 length is 16 residues.

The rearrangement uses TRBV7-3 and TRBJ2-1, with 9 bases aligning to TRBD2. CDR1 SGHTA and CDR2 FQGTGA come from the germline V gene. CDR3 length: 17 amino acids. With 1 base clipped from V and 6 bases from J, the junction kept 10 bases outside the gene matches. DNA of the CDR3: TGTGCCAGCAGCTTAAGGCAGCGGGGGGCCTCCCCCAATGAGCAGTTCTTC. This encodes CASSLRQRGASPNEQFF.

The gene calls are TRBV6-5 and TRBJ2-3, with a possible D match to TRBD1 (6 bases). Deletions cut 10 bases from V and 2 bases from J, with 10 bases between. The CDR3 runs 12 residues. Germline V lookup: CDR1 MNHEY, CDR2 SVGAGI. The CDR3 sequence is CATGQTTDTQYF. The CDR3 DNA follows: TGTGCCACCGGACAGACCACAGATACGCAGTATTTT.

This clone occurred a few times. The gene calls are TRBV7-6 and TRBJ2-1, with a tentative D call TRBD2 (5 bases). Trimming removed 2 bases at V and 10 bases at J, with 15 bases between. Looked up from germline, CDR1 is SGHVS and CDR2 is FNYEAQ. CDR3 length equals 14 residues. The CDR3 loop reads CASSLRSTDSEQFF. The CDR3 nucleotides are TGTGCCAGCAGCTTAAGAAGTACGGACTCCGAGCAGTTCTTC.

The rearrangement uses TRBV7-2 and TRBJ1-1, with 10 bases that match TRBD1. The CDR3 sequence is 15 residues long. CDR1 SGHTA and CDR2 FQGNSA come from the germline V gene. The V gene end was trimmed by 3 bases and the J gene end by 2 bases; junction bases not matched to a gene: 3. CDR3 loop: CASSLDRGFNTEAFF. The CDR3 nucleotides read TGTGCCAGCAGCTTGGACAGGGGGTTTAACACTGAAGCTTTCTTT.

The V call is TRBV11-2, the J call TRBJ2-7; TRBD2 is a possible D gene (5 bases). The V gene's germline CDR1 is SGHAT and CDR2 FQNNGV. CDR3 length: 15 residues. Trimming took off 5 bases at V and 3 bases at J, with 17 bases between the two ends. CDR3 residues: CASSREGSPSYEQYF. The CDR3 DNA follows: TGTGCCAGCAGCCGAGAGGGAAGTCCCAGCTACGAGCAGTACTTC.

The CDR3 DNA reads as TGCGCCAGCAGCTTGGCTCTGCGGGGAGAGACTGGGGCCAACGTCCTGACTTTC. Its translation: CASSLALRGETGANVLTF. The chain combines TRBV5-1 with TRBJ2-6, with D possibly being TRBD2 (6 bases). The CDR3 has 18 amino acids. Trimming stripped 0 bases from V and 2 bases from J, with 15 bases between. Germline V lookup: CDR1 SGHRS, CDR2 YFSETQ.

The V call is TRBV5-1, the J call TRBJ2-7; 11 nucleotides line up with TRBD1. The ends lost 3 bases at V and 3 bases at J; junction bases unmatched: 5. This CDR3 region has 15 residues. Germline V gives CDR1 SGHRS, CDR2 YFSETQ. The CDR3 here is CASSYSGTGGYEQYF. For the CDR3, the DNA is TGCGCCAGCAGCTACTCCGGGACAGGGGGCTACGAGCAGTACTTC.

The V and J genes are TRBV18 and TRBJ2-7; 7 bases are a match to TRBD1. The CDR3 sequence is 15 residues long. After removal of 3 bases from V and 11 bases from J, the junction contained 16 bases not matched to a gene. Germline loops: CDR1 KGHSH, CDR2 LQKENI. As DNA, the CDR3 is TGTGCCAGCTCACCGCCGGGGACAGCTAATACGAACGAGTACTTC. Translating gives CASSPPGTANTNEYF.

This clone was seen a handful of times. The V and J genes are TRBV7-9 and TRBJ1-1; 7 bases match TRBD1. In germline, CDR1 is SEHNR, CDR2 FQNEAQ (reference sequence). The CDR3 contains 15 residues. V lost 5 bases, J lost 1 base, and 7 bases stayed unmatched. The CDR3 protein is CASSEQGSGNTEAFF. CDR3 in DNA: TGTGCCAGCAGCGAACAGGGGAGCGGGAACACTGAAGCTTTCTTT.

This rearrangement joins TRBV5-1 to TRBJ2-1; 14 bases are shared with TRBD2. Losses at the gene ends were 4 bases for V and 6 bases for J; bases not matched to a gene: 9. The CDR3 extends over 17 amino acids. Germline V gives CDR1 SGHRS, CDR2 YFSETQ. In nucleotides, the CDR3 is TGCGCCAGCAGCACACGACTAGCGGGGGGGGCGGGCAATGAGCAGTTCTTC. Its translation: CASSTRLAGGAGNEQFF.

The CDR3 bases are TGTGCCAGCAGGGACGGACAGGGGCTCAATCAGCCCCAGCATTTT. Its protein is CASRDGQGLNQPQHF. The rearrangement links TRBV6-6 to TRBJ1-5; 9 bases agree with TRBD1. The V gene's germline CDR1 is MNHNY and CDR2 SVGAGI (reference sequence). The CDR3 totals 15 residues. Trimming removed 6 bases from V and 3 bases from J; junction bases left unmatched: 6.